This section outlines one T cell receptor beta chain sequence together with its context. The data originate from a study of Ad26.COV2.S vaccination and SARS-CoV-2 variants. Study background: Donor was assigned to the Ad26.COV2.S arm of trial COV1001.

Here immunoSEQ multiplex PCR was the method, and the copy in TCRdb shows in-frame clones only, minus some. Of 380,000 or so clones listed, about four fifths are singletons. Treatment noted: 15 to 20 received Ad26.COV2.S at low or high dose, single or two shots; roughly 5 received placebo; per-sample allocation not given. Sampling occurred on day 63 after the first vaccine or placebo injection. The CDR3 is made up of 17 amino acids. V was pared by 5 bases and J by 3 bases, with 22 bases between. Germline V gene sequence: CDR1 LNHDA, CDR2 SQIVND (reference sequence). Sequencing used peripheral blood, obtained in a trial of Ad26.COV2.S vaccine versus placebo. The chain combines TRBV19 with TRBJ1-1, with D perhaps TRBD1 (6 bases). The clonotype was recovered from a person between 18 and 65 years old who received the Ad26.COV2.S COVID-19 vaccine or a placebo. Here the CDR3 reads CASSLIRPGARYTEAFF. DNA for the CDR3: TGTGCCAGTAGTTTGATCCGCCCAGGGGCTCGTTACACTGAAGCTTTCTTT.